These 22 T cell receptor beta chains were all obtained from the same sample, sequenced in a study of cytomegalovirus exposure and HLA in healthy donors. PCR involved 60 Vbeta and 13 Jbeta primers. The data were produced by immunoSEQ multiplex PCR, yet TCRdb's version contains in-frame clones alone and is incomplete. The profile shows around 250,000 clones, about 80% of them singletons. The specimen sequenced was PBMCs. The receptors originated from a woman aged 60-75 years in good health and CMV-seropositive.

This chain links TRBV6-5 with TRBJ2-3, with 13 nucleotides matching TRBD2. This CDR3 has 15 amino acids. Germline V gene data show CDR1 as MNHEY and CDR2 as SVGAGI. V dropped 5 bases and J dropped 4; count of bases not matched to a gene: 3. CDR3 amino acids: CASSRTSGSSDTQYF. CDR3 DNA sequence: TGTGCCAGCAGTCGGACTAGCGGGAGTTCAGATACGCAGTATTTT.

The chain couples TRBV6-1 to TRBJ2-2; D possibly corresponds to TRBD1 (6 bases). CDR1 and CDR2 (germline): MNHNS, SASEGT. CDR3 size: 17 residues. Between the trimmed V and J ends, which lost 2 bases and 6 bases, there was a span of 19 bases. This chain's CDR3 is CASSEKGVRDPAGELFF. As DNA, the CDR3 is TGTGCCAGCAGTGAAAAGGGGGTAAGGGACCCGGCCGGGGAGCTGTTTTTT.

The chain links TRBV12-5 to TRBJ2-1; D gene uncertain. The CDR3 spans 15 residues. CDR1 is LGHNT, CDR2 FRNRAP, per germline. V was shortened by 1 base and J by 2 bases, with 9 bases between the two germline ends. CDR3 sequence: CASGLELVTYNEQFF. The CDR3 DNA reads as TGTGCTAGTGGTTTGGAACTCGTCACCTACAATGAGCAGTTCTTC. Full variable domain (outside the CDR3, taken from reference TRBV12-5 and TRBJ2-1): DARVTQTPRHKVTEMGQEVTMRCQPILGHNTVFWYRQTMMQGLELLAYFRNRAPLDDSGMPKDRFSAEMPDATLATLKIQPSEPRDSAVYFCASGLELVTYNEQFFGPGTRLTVL.

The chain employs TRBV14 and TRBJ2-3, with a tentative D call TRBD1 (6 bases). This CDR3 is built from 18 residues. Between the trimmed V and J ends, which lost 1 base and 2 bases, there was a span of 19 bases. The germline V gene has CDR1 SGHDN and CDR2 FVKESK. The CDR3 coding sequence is TGTGCCAGCAGCCAAGGCAGGGGATGGGAAGAGAACACAGATACGCAGTATTTT. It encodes CASSQGRGWEENTDTQYF. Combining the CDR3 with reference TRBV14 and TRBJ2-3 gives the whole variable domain EAGVTQFPSHSVIEKGQTVTLRCDPISGHDNLYWYRRVMGKEIKFLLHFVKESKQDESGMPNNRFLAERTGGTYSTLKVQPAELEDSGVYFCASSQGRGWEENTDTQYFGPGTRLTVL.

CDR3 DNA: TGTGCCAGCAGCTGGGACAGGCGCGTAGCTTTCTTT. The encoded protein is CASSWDRRVAFF. This chain links TRBV7-2 with TRBJ1-1, with 8 bases fitting TRBD1. The CDR3 extends over 12 amino acids. Per germline, CDR1 SGHTA and CDR2 FQGNSA. The trim removed 4 bases at V and 10 bases at J, leaving 5 bases unmatched.

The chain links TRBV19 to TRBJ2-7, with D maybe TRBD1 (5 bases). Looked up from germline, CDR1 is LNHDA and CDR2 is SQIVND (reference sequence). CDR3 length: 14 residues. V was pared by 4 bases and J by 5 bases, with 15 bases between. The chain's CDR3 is CASSKGASHHEQYF. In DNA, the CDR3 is TGTGCCAGTAGTAAAGGGGCTTCCCACCACGAGCAGTACTTC.

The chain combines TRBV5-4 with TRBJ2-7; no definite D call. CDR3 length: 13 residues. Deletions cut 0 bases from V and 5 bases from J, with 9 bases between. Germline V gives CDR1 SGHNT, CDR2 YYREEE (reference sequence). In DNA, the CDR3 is TGTGCCAGCAGCTTGGATATATCCCACGAGCAGTACTTC. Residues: CASSLDISHEQYF.

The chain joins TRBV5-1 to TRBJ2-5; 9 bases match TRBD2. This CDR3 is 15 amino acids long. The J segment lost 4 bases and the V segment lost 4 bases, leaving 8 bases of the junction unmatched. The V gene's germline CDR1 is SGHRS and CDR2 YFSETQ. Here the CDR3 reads CASSLNTAGGETQYF. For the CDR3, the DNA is TGCGCCAGCAGCCTAAACACAGCGGGGGGAGAGACCCAGTACTTC.

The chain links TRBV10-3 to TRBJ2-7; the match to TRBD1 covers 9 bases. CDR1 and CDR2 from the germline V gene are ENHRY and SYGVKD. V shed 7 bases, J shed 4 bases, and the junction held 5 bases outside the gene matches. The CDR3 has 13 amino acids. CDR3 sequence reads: CAIKGQGVYEQYF. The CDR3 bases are TGTGCCATCAAGGGACAGGGAGTTTACGAGCAGTACTTC.

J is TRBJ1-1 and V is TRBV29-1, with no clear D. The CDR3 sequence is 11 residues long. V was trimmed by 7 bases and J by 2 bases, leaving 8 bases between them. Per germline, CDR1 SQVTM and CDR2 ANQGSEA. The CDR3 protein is CSGGFNTEAFF. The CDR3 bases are TGCAGCGGAGGATTTAACACTGAAGCTTTCTTT. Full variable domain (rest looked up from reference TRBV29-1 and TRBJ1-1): SAVISQKPSRDICQRGTSLTIQCQVDSQVTMMFWYRQQPGQSLTLIATANQGSEATYESGFVIDKFPISRPNLTFSTLTVSNMSPEDSSIYLCSGGFNTEAFFGQGTRLTVV.

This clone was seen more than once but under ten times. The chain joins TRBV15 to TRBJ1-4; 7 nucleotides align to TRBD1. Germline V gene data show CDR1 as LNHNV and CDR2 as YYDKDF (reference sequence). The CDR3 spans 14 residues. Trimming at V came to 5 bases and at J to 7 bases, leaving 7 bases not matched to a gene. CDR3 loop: CATSLDREIEKLFF. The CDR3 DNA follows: TGTGCCACCAGCTTAGACAGGGAAATTGAAAAACTGTTTTTT.

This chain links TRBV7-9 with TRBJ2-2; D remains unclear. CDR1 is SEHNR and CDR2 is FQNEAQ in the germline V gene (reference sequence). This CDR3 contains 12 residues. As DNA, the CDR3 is TGTGCGATCCCCGAGGTTGTCGGGGAGCTGTTTTTT. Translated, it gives CAIPEVVGELFF. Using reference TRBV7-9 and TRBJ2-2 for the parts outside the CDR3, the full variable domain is DTGVSQNPRHKITKRGQNVTFRCDPISEHNRLYWYRQTLGQGPEFLTYFQNEAQLEKSRLLSDRFSAERPKGSFSTLEIQRTEQGDSAMYLCAIPEVVGELFFGEGSRLTVL.

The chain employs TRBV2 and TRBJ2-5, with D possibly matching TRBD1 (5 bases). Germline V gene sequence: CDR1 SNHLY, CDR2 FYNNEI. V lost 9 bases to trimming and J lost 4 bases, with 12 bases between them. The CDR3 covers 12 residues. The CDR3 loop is CASKVTGETQYF. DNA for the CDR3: TGTGCCAGTAAAGTTACAGGAGAGACCCAGTACTTC.

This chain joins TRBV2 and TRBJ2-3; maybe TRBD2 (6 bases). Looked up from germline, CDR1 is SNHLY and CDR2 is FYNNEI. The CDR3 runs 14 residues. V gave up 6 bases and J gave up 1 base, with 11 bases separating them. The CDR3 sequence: CASREGAGTDTQYF. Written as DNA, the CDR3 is TGTGCCAGCAGGGAGGGCGCGGGCACAGATACGCAGTATTTT.

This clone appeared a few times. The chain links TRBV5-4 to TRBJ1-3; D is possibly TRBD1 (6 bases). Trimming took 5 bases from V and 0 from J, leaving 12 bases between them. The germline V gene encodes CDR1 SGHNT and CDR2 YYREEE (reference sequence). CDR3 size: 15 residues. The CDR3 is CASRQGPSSGNTIYF. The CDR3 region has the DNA TGTGCCAGCAGACAGGGCCCCAGCTCTGGAAACACCATATATTTT.

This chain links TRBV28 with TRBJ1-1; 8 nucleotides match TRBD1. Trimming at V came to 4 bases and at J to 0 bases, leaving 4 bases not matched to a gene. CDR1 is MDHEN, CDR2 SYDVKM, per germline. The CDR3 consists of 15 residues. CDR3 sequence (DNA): TGTGCCAGCAGTTCCGGGACAGGCGTGAACACTGAAGCTTTCTTT. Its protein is CASSSGTGVNTEAFF. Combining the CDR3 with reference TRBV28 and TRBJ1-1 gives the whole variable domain DVKVTQSSRYLVKRTGEKVFLECVQDMDHENMFWYRQDPGLGLRLIYFSYDVKMKEKGDIPEGYSVSREKKERFSLILESASTNQTSMYLCASSSGTGVNTEAFFGQGTRLTVV.

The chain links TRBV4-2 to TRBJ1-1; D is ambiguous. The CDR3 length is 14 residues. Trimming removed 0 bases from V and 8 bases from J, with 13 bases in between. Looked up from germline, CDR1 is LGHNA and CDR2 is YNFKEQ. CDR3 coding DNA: TGTGCCAGCAGCCAAGACCGGGAAGGACTAGAAGCTTTCTTT. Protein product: CASSQDREGLEAFF.

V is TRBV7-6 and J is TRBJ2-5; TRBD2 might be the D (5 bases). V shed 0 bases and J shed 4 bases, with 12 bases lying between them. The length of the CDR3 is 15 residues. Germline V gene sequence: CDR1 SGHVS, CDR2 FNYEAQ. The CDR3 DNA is TGTGCCAGCAGCTTAGCGTTAGGGAGTCTAGAGACCCAGTACTTC. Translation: CASSLALGSLETQYF. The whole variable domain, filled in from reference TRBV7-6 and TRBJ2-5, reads GAGVSQSPRYKVTKRGQDVALRCDPISGHVSLYWYRQALGQGPEFLTYFNYEAQQDKSGLPNDRFSAERPEGSISTLTIQRTEQRDSAMYRCASSLALGSLETQYFGPGTRLLVL.

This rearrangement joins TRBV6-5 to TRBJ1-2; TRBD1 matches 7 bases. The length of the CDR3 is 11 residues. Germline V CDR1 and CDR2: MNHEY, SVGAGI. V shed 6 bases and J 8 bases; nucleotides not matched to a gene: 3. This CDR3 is CASRQGYGYTF. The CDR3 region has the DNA TGTGCCAGCAGACAGGGGTACGGCTACACCTTC.

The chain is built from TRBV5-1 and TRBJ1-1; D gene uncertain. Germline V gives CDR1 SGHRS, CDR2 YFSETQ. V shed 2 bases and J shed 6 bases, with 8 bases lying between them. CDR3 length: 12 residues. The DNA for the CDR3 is TGCGCCAGCAGCTTCGGAGGACCTGAAGCTTTCTTT. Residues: CASSFGGPEAFF.

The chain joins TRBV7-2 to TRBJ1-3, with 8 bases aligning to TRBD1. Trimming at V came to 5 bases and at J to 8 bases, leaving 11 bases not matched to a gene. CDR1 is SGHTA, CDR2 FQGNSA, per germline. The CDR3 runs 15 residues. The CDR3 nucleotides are TGTGCCAGCAGCCCCCTCCGACAGGGGAGATACACCATATATTTT. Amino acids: CASSPLRQGRYTIYF.

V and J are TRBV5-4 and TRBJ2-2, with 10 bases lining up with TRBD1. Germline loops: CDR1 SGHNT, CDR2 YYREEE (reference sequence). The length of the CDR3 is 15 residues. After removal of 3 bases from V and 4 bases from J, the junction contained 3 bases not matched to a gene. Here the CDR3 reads CASSSDRGPTGELFF. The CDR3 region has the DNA TGTGCCAGCAGCTCCGACAGGGGGCCCACCGGGGAGCTGTTTTTT.